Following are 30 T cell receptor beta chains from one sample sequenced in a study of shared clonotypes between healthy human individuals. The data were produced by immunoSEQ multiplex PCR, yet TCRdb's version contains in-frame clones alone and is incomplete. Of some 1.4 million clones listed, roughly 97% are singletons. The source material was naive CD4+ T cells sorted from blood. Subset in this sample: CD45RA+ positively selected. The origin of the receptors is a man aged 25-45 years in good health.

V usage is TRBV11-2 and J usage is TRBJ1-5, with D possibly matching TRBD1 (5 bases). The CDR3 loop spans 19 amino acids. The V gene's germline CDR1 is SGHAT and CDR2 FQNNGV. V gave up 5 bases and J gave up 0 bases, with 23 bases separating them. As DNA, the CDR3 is TGTGCCAGCAGCCCATGGGGCCCTGGATTCGGGGGTAGCAATCAGCCCCAGCATTTT. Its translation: CASSPWGPGFGGSNQPQHF. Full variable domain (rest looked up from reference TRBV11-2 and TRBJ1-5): EAGVAQSPRYKIIEKRQSVAFWCNPISGHATLYWYQQILGQGPKLLIQFQNNGVVDDSQLPKDRFSAERLKGVDSTLKIQPAKLEDSAVYLCASSPWGPGFGGSNQPQHFGDGTRLSIL.

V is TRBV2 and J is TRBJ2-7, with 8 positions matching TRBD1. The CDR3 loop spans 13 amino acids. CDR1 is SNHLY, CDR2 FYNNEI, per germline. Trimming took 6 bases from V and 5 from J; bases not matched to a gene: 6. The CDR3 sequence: CASRVSGGNEQYF. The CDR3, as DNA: TGTGCCAGCAGAGTCTCAGGGGGCAACGAGCAGTACTTC.

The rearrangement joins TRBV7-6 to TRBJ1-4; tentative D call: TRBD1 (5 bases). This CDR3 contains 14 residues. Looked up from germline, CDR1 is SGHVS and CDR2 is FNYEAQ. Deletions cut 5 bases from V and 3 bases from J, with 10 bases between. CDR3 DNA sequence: TGTGCCAGCAGCCGAGGGGTACCTAATGAAAAACTGTTTTTT. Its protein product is CASSRGVPNEKLFF.

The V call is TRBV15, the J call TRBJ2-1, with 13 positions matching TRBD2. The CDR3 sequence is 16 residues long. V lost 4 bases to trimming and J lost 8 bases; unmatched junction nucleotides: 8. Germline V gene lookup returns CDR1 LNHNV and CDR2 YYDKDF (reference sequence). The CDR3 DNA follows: TGTGCCACCAGCATTTGGACTAGCGGGAGAAGTGATGAGCAGTTCTTC. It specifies CATSIWTSGRSDEQFF.

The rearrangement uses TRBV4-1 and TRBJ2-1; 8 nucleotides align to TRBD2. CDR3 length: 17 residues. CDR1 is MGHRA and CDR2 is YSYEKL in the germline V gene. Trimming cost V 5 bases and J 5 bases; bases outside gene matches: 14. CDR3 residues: CASSASLSGGTNNEQFF. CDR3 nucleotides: TGCGCCAGCAGCGCAAGTCTATCGGGAGGGACCAACAATGAGCAGTTCTTC.

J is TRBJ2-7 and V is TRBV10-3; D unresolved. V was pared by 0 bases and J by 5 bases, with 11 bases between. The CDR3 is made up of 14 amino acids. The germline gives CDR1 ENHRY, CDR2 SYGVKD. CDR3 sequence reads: CAISESLARDEQYF. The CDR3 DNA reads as TGTGCCATCAGTGAGTCGCTCGCACGGGACGAGCAGTACTTC.

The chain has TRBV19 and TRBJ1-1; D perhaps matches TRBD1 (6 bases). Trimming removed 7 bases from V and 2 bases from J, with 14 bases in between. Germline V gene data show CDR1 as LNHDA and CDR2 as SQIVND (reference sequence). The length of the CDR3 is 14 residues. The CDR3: CASTEDSFNTEAFF. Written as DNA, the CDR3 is TGTGCCAGTACTGAGGACAGCTTTAACACTGAAGCTTTCTTT.

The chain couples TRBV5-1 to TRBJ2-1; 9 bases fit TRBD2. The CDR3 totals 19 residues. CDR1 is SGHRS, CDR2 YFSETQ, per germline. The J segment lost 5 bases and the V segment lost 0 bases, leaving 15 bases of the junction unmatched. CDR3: CASSLVAGGPLDPHNEQFF. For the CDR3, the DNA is TGCGCCAGCAGCTTGGTGGCGGGAGGGCCACTCGACCCTCACAATGAGCAGTTCTTC.

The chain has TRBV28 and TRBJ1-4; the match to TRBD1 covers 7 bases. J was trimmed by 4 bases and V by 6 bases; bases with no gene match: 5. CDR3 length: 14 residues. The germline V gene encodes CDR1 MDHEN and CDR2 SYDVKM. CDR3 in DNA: TGTGCCAGCAGGTCCGGGACAGTTAATGAAAAACTGTTTTTT. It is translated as CASRSGTVNEKLFF.

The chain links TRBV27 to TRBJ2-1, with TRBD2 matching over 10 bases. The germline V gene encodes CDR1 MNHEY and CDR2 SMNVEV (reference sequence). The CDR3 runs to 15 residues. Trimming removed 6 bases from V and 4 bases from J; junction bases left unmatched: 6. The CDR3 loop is CASSIATSGYNEQFF. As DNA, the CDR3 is TGTGCCAGCAGCATCGCGACTAGCGGGTACAATGAGCAGTTCTTC.

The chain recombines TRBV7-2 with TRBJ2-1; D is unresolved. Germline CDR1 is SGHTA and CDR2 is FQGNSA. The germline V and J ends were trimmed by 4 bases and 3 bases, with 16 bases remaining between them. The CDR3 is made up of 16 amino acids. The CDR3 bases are TGTGCCAGCAGCTCCGAGCACTCATCGGGCTACAATGAGCAGTTCTTC. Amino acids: CASSSEHSSGYNEQFF.

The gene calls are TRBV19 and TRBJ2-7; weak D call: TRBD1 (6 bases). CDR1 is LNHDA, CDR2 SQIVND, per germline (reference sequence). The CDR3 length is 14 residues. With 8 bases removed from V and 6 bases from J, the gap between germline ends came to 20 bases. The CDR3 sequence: CASATGFGAGEQYF. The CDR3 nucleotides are TGTGCCAGTGCAACAGGGTTTGGGGCCGGCGAGCAGTACTTC.

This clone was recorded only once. The CDR3 DNA reads TGCAGCGTTGATCGTGGGCTAGCGGGAGGGTACACAGATACGCAGTATTTT. Protein: CSVDRGLAGGYTDTQYF. The rearrangement uses TRBV29-1 and TRBJ2-3; 12 nucleotides agree with TRBD2. The V and J ends lost 3 bases and 2 bases, in that order; junction bases with no gene match: 9. CDR3 length: 17 amino acids. CDR1 and CDR2 (germline): SQVTM, ANQGSEA.

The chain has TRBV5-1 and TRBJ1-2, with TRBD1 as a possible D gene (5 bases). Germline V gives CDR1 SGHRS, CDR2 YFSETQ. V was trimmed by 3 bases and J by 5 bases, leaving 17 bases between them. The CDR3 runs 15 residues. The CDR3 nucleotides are TGCGCCAGCAGCTCCGGCCCCTTAGGGGAATATGGCTACACCTTC. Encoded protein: CASSSGPLGEYGYTF.

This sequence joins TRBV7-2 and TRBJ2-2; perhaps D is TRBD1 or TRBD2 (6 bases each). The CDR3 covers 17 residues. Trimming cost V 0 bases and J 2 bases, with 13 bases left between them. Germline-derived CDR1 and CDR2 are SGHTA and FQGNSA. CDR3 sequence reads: CASSLARGGPNTGELFF. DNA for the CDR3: TGTGCCAGCAGCTTAGCTAGAGGGGGGCCAAACACCGGGGAGCTGTTTTTT.

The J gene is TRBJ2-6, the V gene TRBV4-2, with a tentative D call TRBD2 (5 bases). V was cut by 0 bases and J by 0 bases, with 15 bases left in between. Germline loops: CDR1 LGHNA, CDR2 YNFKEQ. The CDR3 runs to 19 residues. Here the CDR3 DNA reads TGTGCCAGCAGCCAAGATGTTGGTAGCGTATCCTCTGGGGCCAACGTCCTGACTTTC. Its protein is CASSQDVGSVSSGANVLTF.

The CDR3 nucleotides are TGCGCCAGCAGCCAATCTAGCGGGGAAACCGGGGAGCTGTTTTTT. This codes for CASSQSSGETGELFF. V usage is TRBV4-3 and J usage is TRBJ2-2; 9 nucleotides agree with TRBD2. The V and J ends lost 2 bases and 5 bases, in that order; junction bases with no gene match: 3. The length of the CDR3 is 15 residues. Germline-derived CDR1 and CDR2 are LGHNA and YSLEER.

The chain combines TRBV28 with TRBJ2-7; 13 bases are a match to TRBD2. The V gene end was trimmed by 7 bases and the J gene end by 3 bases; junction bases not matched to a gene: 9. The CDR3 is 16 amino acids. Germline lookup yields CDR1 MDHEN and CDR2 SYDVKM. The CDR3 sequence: CASNVMGLAGHYEQYF. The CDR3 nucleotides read TGTGCCAGCAATGTTATGGGACTAGCGGGACACTACGAGCAGTACTTC.

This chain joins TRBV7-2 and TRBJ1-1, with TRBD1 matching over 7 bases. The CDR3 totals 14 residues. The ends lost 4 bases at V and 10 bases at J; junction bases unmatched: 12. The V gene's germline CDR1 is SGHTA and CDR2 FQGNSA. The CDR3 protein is CASSSRPDRARAFF. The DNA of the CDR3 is TGTGCCAGCAGCTCCCGACCCGACAGGGCCAGAGCTTTCTTT.

The CDR3 nucleotides are TGTGCCAGCAGCTTGGCCCACTCAATCACCGGCAATGAGCAGTTCTTC. This sequence encodes CASSLAHSITGNEQFF. The V gene is TRBV5-8, the J gene TRBJ2-1; no clear D. The CDR3 is 16 amino acids. The germline V gene encodes CDR1 SGHTS and CDR2 YDEGEE. Deletions cut 0 bases from V and 6 bases from J, with 16 bases between.

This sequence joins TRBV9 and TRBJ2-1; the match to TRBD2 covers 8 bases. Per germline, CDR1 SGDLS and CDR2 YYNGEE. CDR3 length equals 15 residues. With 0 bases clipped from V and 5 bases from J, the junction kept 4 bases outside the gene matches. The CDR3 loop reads CASSVAGGFNNEQFF. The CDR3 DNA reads TGTGCCAGCAGCGTAGCGGGAGGGTTCAACAATGAGCAGTTCTTC.

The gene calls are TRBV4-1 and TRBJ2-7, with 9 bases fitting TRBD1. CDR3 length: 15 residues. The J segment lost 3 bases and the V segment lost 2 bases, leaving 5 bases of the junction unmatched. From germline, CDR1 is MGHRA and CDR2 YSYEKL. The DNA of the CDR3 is TGCGCCAGCAGCCAAATAAGGACAGGGGACTACGAGCAGTACTTC. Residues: CASSQIRTGDYEQYF.

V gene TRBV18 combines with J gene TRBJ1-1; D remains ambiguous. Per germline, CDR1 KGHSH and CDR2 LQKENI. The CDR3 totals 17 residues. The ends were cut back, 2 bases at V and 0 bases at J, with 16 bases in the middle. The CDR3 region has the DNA TGTGCCAGCTCACCAAGCAGCGGACTGCCCATGAACACTGAAGCTTTCTTT. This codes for CASSPSSGLPMNTEAFF.

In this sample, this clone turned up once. In DNA form, the CDR3 reads TGTGCCAGCTCACCTATAGTCGGGGACAGCTACACCGGGGAGCTGTTTTTT. Protein: CASSPIVGDSYTGELFF. The V and J genes are TRBV18 and TRBJ2-2; TRBD1 matches 7 bases. Germline CDR1 KGHSH, CDR2 LQKENI. The CDR3 runs 17 residues. V lost 3 bases to trimming and J lost 3 bases; unmatched junction nucleotides: 10.

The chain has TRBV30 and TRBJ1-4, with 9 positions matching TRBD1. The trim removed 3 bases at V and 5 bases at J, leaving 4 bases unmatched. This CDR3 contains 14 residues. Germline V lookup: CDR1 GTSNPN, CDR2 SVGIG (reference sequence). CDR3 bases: TGTGCCTGGAGCCCGGGACAGGGCAATGAAAAACTGTTTTTT. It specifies CAWSPGQGNEKLFF.

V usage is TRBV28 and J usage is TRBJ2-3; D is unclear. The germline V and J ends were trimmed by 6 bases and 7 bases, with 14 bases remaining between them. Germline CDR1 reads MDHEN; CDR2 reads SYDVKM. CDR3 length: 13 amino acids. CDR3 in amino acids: CASSLSGRNTQYF. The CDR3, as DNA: TGTGCCAGCAGCCTCTCCGGACGCAATACGCAGTATTTT.

The CDR3: CATSREKAGAFYNEQFF. In DNA, the CDR3 is TGTGCCACCAGCAGGGAGAAAGCGGGAGCATTCTACAATGAGCAGTTCTTC. The chain employs TRBV15 and TRBJ2-1; 8 bases match TRBD2. CDR1 LNHNV and CDR2 YYDKDF come from the germline V gene (reference sequence). V lost 3 bases, J lost 3 bases, and 10 bases stayed unmatched. The CDR3 extends over 17 amino acids.

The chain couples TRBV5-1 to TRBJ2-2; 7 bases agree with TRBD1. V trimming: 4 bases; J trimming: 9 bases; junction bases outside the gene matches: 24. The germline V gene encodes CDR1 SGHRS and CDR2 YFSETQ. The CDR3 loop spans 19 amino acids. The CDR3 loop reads CASSPNLGAGGQTHRELFF. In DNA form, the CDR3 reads TGCGCCAGCAGCCCTAACCTCGGGGCAGGGGGACAGACGCACAGGGAGCTGTTTTTT.

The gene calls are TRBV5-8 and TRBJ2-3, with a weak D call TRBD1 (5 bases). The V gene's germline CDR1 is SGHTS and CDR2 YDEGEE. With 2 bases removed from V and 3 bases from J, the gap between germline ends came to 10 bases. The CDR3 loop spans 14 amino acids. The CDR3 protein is CASSLGHLTDTQYF. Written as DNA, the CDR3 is TGTGCCAGCAGCTTAGGACATCTTACAGATACGCAGTATTTT.

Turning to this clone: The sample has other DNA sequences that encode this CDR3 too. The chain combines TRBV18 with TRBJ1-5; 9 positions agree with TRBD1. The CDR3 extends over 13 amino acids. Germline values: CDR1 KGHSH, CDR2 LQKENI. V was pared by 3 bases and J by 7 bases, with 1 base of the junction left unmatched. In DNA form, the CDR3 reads TGTGCCAGCTCACCCGACAGGGGGCAGCCCCAGCATTTT. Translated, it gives CASSPDRGQPQHF.